The TCR beta chain described here comes from a study of blood T cell repertoires in COVID-19. Study in general: In each case, the material was cDNA or gDNA derived from T cells, B-cell-depleted T cells, or PBMCs.

V dropped 7 bases and J dropped 7; count of bases not matched to a gene: 6. The length of the CDR3 is 13 residues. CDR1 and CDR2 from the germline V gene are MDHEN and SYDVKM. Authors' analysis steps: The authors estimated nucleated cell counts from reference gene primer amplification. Some clones are missing from TCRdb's copy, which holds only in-frame ones; the method was immunoSEQ multiplex PCR. The DNA was the basis for D and trimming; V, J and clone size are from that table. This table has 310,000 or so clones, around 89% appearing once. This clonotype originated in a woman between 50 and 59 years old with active or convalescent COVID-19. Sequencing used peripheral blood. The V and J genes are TRBV28 and TRBJ2-7, with 11 bases matching TRBD2. The CDR3: CASNLAGGGEQYF. The DNA of the CDR3 is TGTGCCAGCAATCTAGCGGGAGGAGGGGAGCAGTACTTC.